Here is one T cell receptor beta chain with its context. This clonotype has a count of ten or more. No antigen is known for it. No base qualities exist here, and no much larger clone lies one base off it. The library was prepared using PCR. The data were produced on an Illumina HiSeq 2500. TCR libraries were prepared with molecular barcoding, using unique molecular identifiers to normalize TCRbeta repertoire quantification. TCRdb reprocessed the public reads (quality trimming at Q25 with fastp, clone calling with MiXCR) and kept in-frame beta chains. Records with the same CDR3 protein are collapsed into one entry carrying the most frequent genes and DNA. In this sample the table shows tens of thousands of distinct CDR3 sequences, 4.9% of which occur a single time. In total, the top ten clones hold 18% of the sample. This sample is part of a study of T-cell reconstitution after alpha-beta-depleted transplantation in children (dated by TCRdb to between 2015 and 2016). Notes on the research overall: Using TCR repertoire profiling, the study quantitatively followed how T-cell immune reconstitution unfolded in children after TCRalphabeta/CD19-depleted allogeneic hematopoietic cell transplantation. General conclusions and limits of the study: The high TCRbeta diversity at day 60 in some patients was ascribed to recipient T cells and intrathymic progenitors that had survived conditioning. Over the following months the frequencies of hyperexpanded clones went down, and after one year T-cell counts and TCRbeta diversity were mostly credited to newly produced T cells. About two months after transplant, the apparently early recovery of alphabetaT-cell counts reportedly depended on just several hundred clones that had expanded rapidly and came from non-depleted graft cells.

V ends up 3 bases short and J 9 bases short, with an unmatched junction base count of 11. Its CDR3 holds 16 amino acids, cysteine through phenylalanine. The DNA shown is the 48-base CDR3, in frame from base 1. In the germline V gene, CDR1 corresponds to SGHRS and CDR2 to YFSETQ. Per the publication, the treatment or condition label means: allogeneic hematopoietic cell transplantation with graft depleted of TCRalphabeta T cells and CD19 B cells. TCRalphabeta/CD19-depleted allogeneic hematopoietic cell grafts were given to the transplant recipients, all of whom were children. Sequenced here: PBMCs, mostly from graft donor cells, sampled 180 days after TCRalphabeta/CD19-depleted stem cell transplant. The receptor comes from a boy younger than two who had a stem cell transplant for acute myeloid leukemia, so the T cells may come from the graft donor. The chain is assembled from TRBV5-1 and TRBJ1-6; the junction holds 8 bases that match TRBD1. CDR3 loop: CASSSTPQGAGSPLHF. The DNA sequence is as follows: TGCGCCAGCAGCTCGACCCCCCAGGGGGCCGGTTCACCCCTCCACTTT. The full variable domain, completed from the reference TRBV5-1 and TRBJ1-6 proteins outside the CDR3, reads KAGVTQTPRYLIKTRGQQVTLSCSPISGHRSVSWYQQTPGQGLQFLFEYFSETQRNKGNFPGRFSGRQFSNSRSEMNVSTLELGDSALYLCASSSTPQGAGSPLHFGNGTRLTVT.